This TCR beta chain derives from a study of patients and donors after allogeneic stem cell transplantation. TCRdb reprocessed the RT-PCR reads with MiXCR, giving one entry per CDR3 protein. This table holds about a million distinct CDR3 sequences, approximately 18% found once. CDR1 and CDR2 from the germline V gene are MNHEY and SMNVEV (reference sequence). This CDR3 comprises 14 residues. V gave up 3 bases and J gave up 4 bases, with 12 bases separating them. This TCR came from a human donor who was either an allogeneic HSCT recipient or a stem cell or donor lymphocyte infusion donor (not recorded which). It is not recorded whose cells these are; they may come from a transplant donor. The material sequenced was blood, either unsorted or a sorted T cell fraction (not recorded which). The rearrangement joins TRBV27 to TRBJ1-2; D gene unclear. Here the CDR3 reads CASSLSGPSYGYTF. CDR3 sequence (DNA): TGTGCCAGCAGTTTGTCGGGCCCTTCCTATGGCTACACCTTC.